This TCR beta chain emerged from a study of regulatory T cells in long-lasting Graves disease. This clonotype occurred a few times. The antigen is unknown. Regarding time point: persistent/refractory GD, antithyroid drugs over 5 years with positive TRAb. RNA isolated from PBMCs was used to make the TCR library. TCR beta libraries were built with iRepertoire HTBI primers and Arm-PCR of CDR3 regions. TCRdb recomputed calls from the multiplex PCR reads with MiXCR, one row per CDR3 protein. The sample carries some 370,000 distinct CDR3 sequences, around 21% recorded once. Trimming took off 6 bases at V and 8 bases at J, with 14 bases between the two ends. This CDR3 is built from 13 residues. Germline V gives CDR1 SGHAT, CDR2 FQNNGV. Study observations and caveats: Persistent patients shared more public clonotypes (2,741) than newly diagnosed patients (approximately 1,000). Having few samples may have compromised the accuracy.

This chain uses TRBV11-2 with TRBJ2-1; D is perhaps TRBD2 (5 bases). The sample consisted of peripheral blood mononuclear cells (PBMCs), taken when the disease was refractory, from a patient treated with antithyroid drugs. The TCR comes from a female donor with Graves disease. CDR3 nucleotide sequence: TGTGCCAGCAGTATAGGACTTAGGGATGAGCAGTTCTTC. It is translated as CASSIGLRDEQFF.